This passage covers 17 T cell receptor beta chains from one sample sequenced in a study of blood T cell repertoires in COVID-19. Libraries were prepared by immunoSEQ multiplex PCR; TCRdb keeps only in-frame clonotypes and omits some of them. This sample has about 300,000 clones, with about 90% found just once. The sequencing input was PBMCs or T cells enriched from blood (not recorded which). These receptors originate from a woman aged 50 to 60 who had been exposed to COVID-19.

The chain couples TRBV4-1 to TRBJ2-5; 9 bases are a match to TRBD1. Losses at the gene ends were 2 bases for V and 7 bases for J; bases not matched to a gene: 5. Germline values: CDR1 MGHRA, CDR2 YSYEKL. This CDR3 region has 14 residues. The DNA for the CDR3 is TGCGCCAGCAGCCAATTGGGACAGGGCTGGACCCAGTACTTC. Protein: CASSQLGQGWTQYF.

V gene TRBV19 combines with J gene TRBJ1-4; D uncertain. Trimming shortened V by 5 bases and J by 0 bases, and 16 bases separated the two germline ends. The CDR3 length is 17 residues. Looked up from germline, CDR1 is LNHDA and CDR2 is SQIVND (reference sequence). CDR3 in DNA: TGTGCCAGTAGTCCACGACCTCTGGGAGCAACTAATGAAAAACTGTTTTTT. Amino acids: CASSPRPLGATNEKLFF.

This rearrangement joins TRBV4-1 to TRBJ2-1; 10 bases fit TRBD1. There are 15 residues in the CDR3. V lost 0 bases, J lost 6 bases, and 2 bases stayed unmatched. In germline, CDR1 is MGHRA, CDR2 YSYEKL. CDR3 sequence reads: CASSQDGQGGNEQFF. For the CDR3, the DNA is TGCGCCAGCAGCCAAGATGGACAGGGGGGCAATGAGCAGTTCTTC.

DNA of the CDR3: TGCAGTGCTAGTCCCTTCTCTGGAAACACCATATATTTT. Translating gives CSASPFSGNTIYF. This chain connects TRBV20-1 to TRBJ1-3, with no clear D. Germline loops: CDR1 DFQATT, CDR2 SNEGSKA (reference sequence). The length of the CDR3 is 13 residues. V gave up 3 bases and J gave up 0 bases, with 6 bases separating them.

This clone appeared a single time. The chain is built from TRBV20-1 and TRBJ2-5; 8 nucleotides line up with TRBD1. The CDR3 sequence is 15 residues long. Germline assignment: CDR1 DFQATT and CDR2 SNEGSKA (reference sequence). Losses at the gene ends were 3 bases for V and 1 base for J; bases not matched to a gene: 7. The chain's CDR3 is CSASFGQGTQETQYF. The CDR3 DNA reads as TGCAGTGCTAGTTTTGGACAGGGAACCCAAGAGACCCAGTACTTC.

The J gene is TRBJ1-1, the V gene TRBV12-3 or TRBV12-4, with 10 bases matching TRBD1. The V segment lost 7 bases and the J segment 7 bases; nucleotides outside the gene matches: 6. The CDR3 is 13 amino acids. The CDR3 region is CASTLTGGHEAFF. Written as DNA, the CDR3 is TGTGCCAGCACCTTGACAGGGGGCCATGAAGCTTTCTTT.

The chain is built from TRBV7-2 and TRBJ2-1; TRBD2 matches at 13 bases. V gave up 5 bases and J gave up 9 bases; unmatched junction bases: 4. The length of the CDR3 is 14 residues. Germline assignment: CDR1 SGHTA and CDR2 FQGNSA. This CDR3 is CASSTSGGASEQFF. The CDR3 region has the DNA TGTGCCAGCAGCACTAGCGGGGGGGCCAGTGAGCAGTTCTTC.

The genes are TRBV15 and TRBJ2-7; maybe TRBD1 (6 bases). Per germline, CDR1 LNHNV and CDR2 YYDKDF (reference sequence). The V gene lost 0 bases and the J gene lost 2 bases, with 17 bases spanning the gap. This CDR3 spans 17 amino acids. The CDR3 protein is CATSRESLSQGTYEQYF. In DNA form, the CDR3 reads TGTGCCACCAGCAGAGAATCCCTTTCACAGGGAACCTACGAGCAGTACTTC.

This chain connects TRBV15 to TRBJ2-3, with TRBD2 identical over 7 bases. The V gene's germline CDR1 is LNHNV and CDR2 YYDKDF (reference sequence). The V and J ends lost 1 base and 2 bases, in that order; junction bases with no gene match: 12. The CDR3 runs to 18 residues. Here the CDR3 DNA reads TGTGCCACCAGCAGAGCGGGGGGTAAAGGTGCAAACACAGATACGCAGTATTTT. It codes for CATSRAGGKGANTDTQYF.

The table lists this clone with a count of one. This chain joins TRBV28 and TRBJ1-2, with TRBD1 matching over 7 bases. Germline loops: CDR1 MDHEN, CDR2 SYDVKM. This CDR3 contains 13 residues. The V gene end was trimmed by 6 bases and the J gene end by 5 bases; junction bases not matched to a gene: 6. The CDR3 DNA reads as TGTGCCAGCAGCAAGGGACAGCGGTATGGCTACACCTTC. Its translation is CASSKGQRYGYTF.

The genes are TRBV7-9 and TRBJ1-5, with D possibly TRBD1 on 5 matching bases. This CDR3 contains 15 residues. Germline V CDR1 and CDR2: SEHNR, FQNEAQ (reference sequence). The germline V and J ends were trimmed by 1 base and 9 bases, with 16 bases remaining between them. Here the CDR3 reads CASSLDQGGPPPQHF. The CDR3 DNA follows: TGTGCCAGCAGCTTAGATCAGGGAGGGCCGCCGCCCCAGCATTTT.

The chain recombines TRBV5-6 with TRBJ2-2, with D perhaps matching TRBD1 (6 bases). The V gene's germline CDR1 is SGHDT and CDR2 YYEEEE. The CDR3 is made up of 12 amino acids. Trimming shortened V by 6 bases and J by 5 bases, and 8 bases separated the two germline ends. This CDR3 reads CASNRVTGELFF. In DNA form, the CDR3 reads TGTGCCAGCAACAGGGTTACCGGGGAGCTGTTTTTT.

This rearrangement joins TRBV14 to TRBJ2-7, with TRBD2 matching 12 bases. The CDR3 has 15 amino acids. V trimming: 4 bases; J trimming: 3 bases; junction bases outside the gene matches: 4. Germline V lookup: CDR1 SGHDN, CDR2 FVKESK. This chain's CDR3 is CASSPRLAGDYEQYF. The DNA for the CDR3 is TGTGCCAGCAGCCCCCGACTAGCGGGGGACTACGAGCAGTACTTC.

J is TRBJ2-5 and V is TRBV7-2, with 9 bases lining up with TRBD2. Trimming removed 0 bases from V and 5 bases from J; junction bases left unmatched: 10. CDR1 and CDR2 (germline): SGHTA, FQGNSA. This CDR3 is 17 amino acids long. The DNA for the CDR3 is TGTGCCAGCAGCTTAGCGGCAGGAGCGGGGGGTAGGGAGACCCAGTACTTC. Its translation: CASSLAAGAGGRETQYF.

The CDR3: CASSPSSGGAEAEQFF. In nucleotides, the CDR3 is TGTGCCAGCAGTCCCTCGAGCGGGGGGGCCGAAGCTGAGCAGTTCTTC. This chain connects TRBV28 to TRBJ2-1; 10 positions match TRBD2. This CDR3 has 16 residues. The germline V gene has CDR1 MDHEN and CDR2 SYDVKM. The V gene end was trimmed by 5 bases and the J gene end by 9 bases; junction bases not matched to a gene: 13. The full variable domain, its missing parts supplied by reference TRBV28 and TRBJ2-1, is DVKVTQSSRYLVKRTGEKVFLECVQDMDHENMFWYRQDPGLGLRLIYFSYDVKMKEKGDIPEGYSVSREKKERFSLILESASTNQTSMYLCASSPSSGGAEAEQFFGPGTRLTVL.

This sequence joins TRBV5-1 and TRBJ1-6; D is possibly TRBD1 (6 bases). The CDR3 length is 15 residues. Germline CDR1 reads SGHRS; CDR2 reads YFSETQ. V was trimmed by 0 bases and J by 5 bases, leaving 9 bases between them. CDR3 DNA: TGCGCCAGCAGCTTGGGGACAGAGAATAATTCACCCCTCCACTTT. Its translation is CASSLGTENNSPLHF.

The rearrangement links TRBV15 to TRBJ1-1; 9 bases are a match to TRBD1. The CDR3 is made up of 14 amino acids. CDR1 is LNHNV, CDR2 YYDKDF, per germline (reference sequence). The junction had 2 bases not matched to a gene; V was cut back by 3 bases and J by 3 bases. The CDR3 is CATSRDRGDTEAFF. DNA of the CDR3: TGTGCCACCAGCAGGGACAGGGGAGACACTGAAGCTTTCTTT.